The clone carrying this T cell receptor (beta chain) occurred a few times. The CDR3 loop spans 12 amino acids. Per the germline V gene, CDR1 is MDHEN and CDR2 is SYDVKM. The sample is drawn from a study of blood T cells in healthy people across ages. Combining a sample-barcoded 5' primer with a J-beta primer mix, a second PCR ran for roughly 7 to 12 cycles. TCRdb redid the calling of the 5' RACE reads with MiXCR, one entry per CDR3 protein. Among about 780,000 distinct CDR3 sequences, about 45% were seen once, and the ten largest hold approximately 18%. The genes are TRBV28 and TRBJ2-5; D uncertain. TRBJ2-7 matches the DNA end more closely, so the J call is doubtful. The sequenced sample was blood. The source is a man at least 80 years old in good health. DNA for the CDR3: TGTGCCAGCAGTCCCCCCTACCCCGAGCAGTACTTC. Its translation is CASSPPYPEQYF.